This paragraph covers one T cell receptor beta chain sequence. The germline V and J ends were trimmed by 3 bases and 9 bases, with 8 bases remaining between them. Germline assignment: CDR1 SGHTA and CDR2 FQGNSA. This CDR3 has 12 residues. The data are from a study of blood T cells in healthy people across ages. It was with a sample-barcoded 5' primer and a J-beta primer mix that a second PCR of roughly 7 to 12 cycles was run. One entry per CDR3 protein, called by TCRdb with MiXCR from the 5' RACE reads. The sample has over 1.5 million distinct CDR3 sequences, 49% seen once. This clonotype originated in a woman aged 40 to 50 in good health. The sequencing sample was made of blood. The V gene is TRBV7-2, the J gene TRBJ2-2; no reliable D call. The CDR3 nucleotides are TGTGCCAGCAGCTTGACTCTGAGGGAGCTGTTTTTT. It specifies CASSLTLRELFF.